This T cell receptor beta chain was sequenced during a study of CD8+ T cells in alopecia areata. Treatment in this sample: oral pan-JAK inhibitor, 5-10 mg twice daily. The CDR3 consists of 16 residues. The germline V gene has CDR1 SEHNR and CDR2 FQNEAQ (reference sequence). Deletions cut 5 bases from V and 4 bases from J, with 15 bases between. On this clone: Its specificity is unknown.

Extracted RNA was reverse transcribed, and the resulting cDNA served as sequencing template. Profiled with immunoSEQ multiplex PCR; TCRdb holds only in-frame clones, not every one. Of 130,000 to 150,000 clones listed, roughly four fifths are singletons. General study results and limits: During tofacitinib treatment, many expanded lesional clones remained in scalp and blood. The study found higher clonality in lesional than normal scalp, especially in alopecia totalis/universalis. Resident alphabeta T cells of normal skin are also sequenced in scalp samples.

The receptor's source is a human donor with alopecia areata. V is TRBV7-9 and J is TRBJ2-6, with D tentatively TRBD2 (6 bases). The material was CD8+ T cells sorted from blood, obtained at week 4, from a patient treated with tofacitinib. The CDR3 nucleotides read TGTGCCAGCAGCCCGGGACTCTCGGGCGGGGCCAACGTCCTGACTTTC. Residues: CASSPGLSGGANVLTF.